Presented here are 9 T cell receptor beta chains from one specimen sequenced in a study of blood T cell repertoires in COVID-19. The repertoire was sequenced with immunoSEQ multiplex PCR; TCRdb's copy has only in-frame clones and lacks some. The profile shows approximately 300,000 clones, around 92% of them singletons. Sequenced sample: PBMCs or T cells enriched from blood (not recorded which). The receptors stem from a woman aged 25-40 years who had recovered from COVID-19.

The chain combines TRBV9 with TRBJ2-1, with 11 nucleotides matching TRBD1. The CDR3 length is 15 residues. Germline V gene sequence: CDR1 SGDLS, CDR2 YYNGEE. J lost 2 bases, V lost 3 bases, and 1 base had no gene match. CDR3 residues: CASSGTGGPYNEQFF. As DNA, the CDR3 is TGTGCCAGCAGCGGGACAGGGGGCCCCTACAATGAGCAGTTCTTC. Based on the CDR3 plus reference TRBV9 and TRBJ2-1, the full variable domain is DSGVTQTPKHLITATGQRVTLRCSPRSGDLSVYWYQQSLDQGLQFLIQYYNGEERAKGNILERFSAQQFPDLHSELNLSSLELGDSALYFCASSGTGGPYNEQFFGPGTRLTVL.

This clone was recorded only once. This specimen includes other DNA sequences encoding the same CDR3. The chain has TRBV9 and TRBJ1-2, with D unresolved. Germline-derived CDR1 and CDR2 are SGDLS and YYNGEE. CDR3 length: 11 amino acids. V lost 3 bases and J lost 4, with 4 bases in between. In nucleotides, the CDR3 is TGTGCCAGCAGCGCCGTCTATGGCTACACCTTC. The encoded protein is CASSAVYGYTF.

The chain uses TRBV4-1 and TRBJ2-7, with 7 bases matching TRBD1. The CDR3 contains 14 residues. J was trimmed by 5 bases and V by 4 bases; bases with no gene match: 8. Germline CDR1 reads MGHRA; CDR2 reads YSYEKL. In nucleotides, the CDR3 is TGCGCCAGCAGCCCCAATAGACAGGGCCACGAGCAGTACTTC. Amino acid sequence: CASSPNRQGHEQYF.

This CDR3 reads CASSTGQGAWNEQFF. The CDR3 DNA sequence: TGCGCCAGCAGCACAGGACAGGGGGCTTGGAATGAGCAGTTCTTC. The chain joins TRBV5-1 to TRBJ2-1; 11 bases align to TRBD1. The germline CDR1 and CDR2 sequences are SGHRS and YFSETQ. The CDR3 loop spans 15 amino acids. V dropped 4 bases and J dropped 7; count of bases not matched to a gene: 7.

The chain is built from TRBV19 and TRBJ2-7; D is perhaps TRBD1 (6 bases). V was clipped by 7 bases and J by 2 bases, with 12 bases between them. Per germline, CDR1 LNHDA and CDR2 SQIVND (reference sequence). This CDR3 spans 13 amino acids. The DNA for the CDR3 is TGTGCCAGTACCGGGACAACCGCCTACGAGCAGTACTTC. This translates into CASTGTTAYEQYF.

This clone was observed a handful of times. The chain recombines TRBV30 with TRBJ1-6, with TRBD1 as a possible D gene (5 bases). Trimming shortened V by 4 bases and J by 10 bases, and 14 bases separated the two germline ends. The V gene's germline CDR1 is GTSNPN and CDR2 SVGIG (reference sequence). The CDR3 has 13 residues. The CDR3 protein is CAWTGAGRSPLHF. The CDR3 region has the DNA TGTGCCTGGACCGGGGCGGGGAGGTCACCCCTCCACTTT.

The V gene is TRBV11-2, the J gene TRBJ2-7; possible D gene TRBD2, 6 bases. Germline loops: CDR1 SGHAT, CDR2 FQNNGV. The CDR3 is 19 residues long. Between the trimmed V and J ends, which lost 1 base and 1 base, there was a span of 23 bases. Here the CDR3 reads CASSLARELGLFRSYEQYF. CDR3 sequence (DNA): TGTGCCAGCAGCTTAGCCCGGGAGCTCGGGCTTTTCCGATCCTACGAGCAGTACTTC.

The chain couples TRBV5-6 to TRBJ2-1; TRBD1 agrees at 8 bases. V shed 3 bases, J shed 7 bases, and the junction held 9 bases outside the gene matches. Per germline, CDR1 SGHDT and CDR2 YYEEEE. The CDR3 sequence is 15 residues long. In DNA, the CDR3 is TGTGCCAGCAGCTCCCTGGACAGGGTGATGAATGAGCAGTTCTTC. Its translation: CASSSLDRVMNEQFF.

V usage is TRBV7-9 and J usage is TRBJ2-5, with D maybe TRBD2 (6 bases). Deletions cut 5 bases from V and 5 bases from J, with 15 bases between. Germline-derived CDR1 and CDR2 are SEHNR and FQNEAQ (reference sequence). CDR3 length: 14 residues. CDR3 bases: TGTGCCAGCAGCCTCCGGGACTTAGGGGAGACCCAGTACTTC. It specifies CASSLRDLGETQYF.